A single sample is the source of the 2 T cell receptor beta chains below, sequenced in a study of blood T cell repertoires in COVID-19. The data were produced by immunoSEQ multiplex PCR, yet TCRdb's version contains in-frame clones alone and is incomplete. The table lists a few hundred thousand clones, 75% to 90% of them singletons. Sequenced sample: PBMCs or T cells enriched from blood (not recorded which). The receptors were sampled from a woman aged 50 to 60 who had recovered from COVID-19.

The rearrangement links TRBV4-2 to TRBJ1-2; D gene uncertain. V lost 3 bases and J lost 3, with 14 bases in between. This CDR3 has 15 residues. Germline CDR1 and CDR2: LGHNA and YNFKEQ. The CDR3 here is CASSHSPGEYYGYTF. The CDR3 region has the DNA TGTGCCAGCAGCCACTCCCCCGGGGAATACTATGGCTACACCTTC.

This clone was detected a few times. V and J are TRBV7-2 and TRBJ1-1; 8 bases agree with TRBD1. Germline loops: CDR1 SGHTA, CDR2 FQGNSA. The CDR3 totals 15 residues. With 3 bases clipped from V and 1 base from J, the junction kept 4 bases outside the gene matches. This CDR3 is CASSFRTGSNTEAFF. The CDR3 coding sequence is TGTGCCAGCAGCTTCCGGACAGGGTCGAACACTGAAGCTTTCTTT.